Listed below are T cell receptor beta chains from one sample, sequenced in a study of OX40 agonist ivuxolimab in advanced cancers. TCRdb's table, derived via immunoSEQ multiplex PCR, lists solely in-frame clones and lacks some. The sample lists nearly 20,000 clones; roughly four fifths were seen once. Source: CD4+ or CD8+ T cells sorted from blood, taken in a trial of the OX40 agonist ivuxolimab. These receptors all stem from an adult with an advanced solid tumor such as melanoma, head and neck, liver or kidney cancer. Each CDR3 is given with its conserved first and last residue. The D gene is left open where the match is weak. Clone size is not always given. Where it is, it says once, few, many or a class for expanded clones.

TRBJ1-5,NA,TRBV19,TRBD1,TGTGCCAGTAGTCCGGGGACAGGGGTAATTAGTGTAAGCAATCAGCCCCAGCATTTT,CASSPGTGVISVSNQPQHF
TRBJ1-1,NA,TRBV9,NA,TGTGCCAGCAGCGCAAGGAGAGAGAACACTGAAGCTTTCTTT,CASSARRENTEAFF
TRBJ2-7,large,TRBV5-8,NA,TGTGCCAGCAGTTCCGGTTGGGACACGAGAGCCTACGAGCAGTACTTC,CASSSGWDTRAYEQYF
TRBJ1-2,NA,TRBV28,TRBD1,TGTGCCAGCAGTTTCGTTCAGGGGGCGTCCCCCGTCGAGGGTGGCTACACCTTC,CASSFVQGASPVEGGYTF
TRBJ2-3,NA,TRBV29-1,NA,TGCAGCGTTGAGGGGTGGTTTCGCACGTTAGGCACAGATACGCAGTATTTT,CSVEGWFRTLGTDTQYF
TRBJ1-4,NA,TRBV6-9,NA,TGTGCCAGCAGTTATGGCGAGACTAATGAAAAACTGTTTTTT,CASSYGETNEKLFF
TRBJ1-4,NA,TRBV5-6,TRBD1,TGTGCCAGCAGCGAACAGGGGGCGCTTAGTGAAAAACTGTTTTTT,CASSEQGALSEKLFF
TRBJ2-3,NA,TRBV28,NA,TGTGCCAGCAGTTCCGCGGACAGTCTTAATACGCAGTATTTT,CASSSADSLNTQYF
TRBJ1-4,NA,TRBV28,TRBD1,TGTGCCAGCAGTTTGGAACAGGGGGGCACTAATGAAAAACTGTTTTTT,CASSLEQGGTNEKLFF
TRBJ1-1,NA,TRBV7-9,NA,TGTGCCAGCAGCAACAGGGTGACTGGTGAAGCTTTCTTT,CASSNRVTGEAFF
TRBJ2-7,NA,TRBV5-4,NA,TGTGCCAGCAGCTACCGAGGCGGTGGCTACGAGCAGTACTTC,CASSYRGGGYEQYF
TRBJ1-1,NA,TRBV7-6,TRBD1,TGTGCCAGCACCTCGGGGACAGGGACTTTGAAACTCTCCTTT,CASTSGTGTLKLSF
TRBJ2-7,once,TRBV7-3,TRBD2,TGTGCCAGCAGCCTAGGGACTAGCGGATCCTACGAGCAGTACTTC,CASSLGTSGSYEQYF
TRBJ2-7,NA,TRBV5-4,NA,TGTGCCAGCAGCCATCCTCTTACAGGCTCCTACGAGCAGTACTTC,CASSHPLTGSYEQYF
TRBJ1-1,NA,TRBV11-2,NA,TGTGCCAGCAGCTTAGGGGGCGTCCTAATGAACACTGAAGCTTTCTTT,CASSLGGVLMNTEAFF
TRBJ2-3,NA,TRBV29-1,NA,TGCAGCGCCCTGCCCGGGGGGCCCACAGATACGCAGTATTTT,CSALPGGPTDTQYF
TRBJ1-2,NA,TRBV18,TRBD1,TGTGCCAGCTCACCGGAAGGACAGGGGGCATATGGCTACACCTTC,CASSPEGQGAYGYTF
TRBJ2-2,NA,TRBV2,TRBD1,TGTGCCAGCATCGAGGGACAGGCTAACACCGGGGAGCTGTTTTTT,CASIEGQANTGELFF
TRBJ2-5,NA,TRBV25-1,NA,TGTGCCAGCACCGGGACTCAAGAGACCCAGTACTTC,CASTGTQETQYF
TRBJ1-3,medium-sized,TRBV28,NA,TGTGCCAGCAGCGACAAATCTGGAAACACCATATATTTT,CASSDKSGNTIYF
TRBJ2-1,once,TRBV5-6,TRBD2,TGTGCCAGCAGCCCCGCGGGAGGGCTCACCTACAATGAGCAGTTCTTC,CASSPAGGLTYNEQFF
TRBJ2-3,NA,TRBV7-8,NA,TGTGCCAGCAGCTTAGTTGTTGGGTCAGAGATAAACACAGATACGCAGTATTTT,CASSLVVGSEINTDTQYF
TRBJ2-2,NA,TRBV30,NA,TGTGCCTGGAGTCCGGGACCGAAGGCCACCGGGGAGCTGTTTTTT,CAWSPGPKATGELFF
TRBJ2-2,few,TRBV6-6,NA,TGTGCCAGCAGGAGCCTGAACACCGGGGAGCTGTTTTTT,CASRSLNTGELFF
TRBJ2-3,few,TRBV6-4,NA,TGTGCCAGCAGTGACGGGGGGGCCACAGATACGCAGTATTTT,CASSDGGATDTQYF
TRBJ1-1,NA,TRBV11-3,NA,TGTGCCAGCAGCTTTACTGCGGAGTCTGGCGTAGCTTTCTTT,CASSFTAESGVAFF
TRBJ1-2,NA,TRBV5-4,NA,TGTGCCAGCAGTCTCGGACAGGGCTACACCTTC,CASSLGQGYTF
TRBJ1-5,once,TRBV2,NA,TGTGCCAGCACCCAGTCGGGGTTTCAGCCCCAGCATTTT,CASTQSGFQPQHF
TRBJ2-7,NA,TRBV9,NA,TGTGCCAGCAGCGCCGGACAGAAACAGTACTTC,CASSAGQKQYF
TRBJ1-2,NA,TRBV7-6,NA,TGTGCCAGCAGCTTCGTGGGACTGGATTCTGGCTACACCTTC,CASSFVGLDSGYTF
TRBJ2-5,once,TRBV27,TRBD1,TGTGCCAGCAGTTCAGGGGACAGGGTAGTCCAAGAGACCCAGTACTTC,CASSSGDRVVQETQYF
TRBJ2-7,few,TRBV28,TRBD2,TGTGCCAGCAGTTTCGGGGGGAGCTCCTACGAGCAGTACTTC,CASSFGGSSYEQYF
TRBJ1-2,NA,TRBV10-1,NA,TGCGCCAGCAGCCCCACAGGGTATAACTATGGCTACACCTTC,CASSPTGYNYGYTF
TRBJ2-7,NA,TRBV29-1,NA,TGCAGCGTTGAAGTCGGGACGGCTTCCTCCGAGCAGTACTTC,CSVEVGTASSEQYF
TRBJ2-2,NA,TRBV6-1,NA,TGTGCCAGCAGCGATTTGACAACCATCAGGGGGGAGCTGTTTTTT,CASSDLTTIRGELFF
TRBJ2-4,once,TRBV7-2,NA,TGTGCCAGCAGCTTAGCCGCGGACATTCAGTACTTC,CASSLAADIQYF
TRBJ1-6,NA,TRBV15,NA,TGTGCCACCAGCAGCAGCGTCGGTTCACCCCTCCACTTT,CATSSSVGSPLHF
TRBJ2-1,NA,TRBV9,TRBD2,TGTGCCAGCAGCGGGACTAGCGGGATTGAGCAGTTCTTC,CASSGTSGIEQFF
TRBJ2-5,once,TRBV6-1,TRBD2,TGTGCCAGCAGTACCCGGACTAGTATGGAGACCCAGTACTTC,CASSTRTSMETQYF
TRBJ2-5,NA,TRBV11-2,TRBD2,TGTGCCAGCAGCTTTCGATATCAACTAGCGGGGTCCCAAGAGACCCAGTACTTC,CASSFRYQLAGSQETQYF
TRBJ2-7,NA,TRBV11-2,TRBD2,TGTGCCAGCAGCTATCGGCAGGGACTACCTGCCTACGAGCAGTACTTC,CASSYRQGLPAYEQYF
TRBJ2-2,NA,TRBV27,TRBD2,TGTGCCAGCACGAAGCTCCGGGACTACCCAGGGGAGCTGTTTTTT,CASTKLRDYPGELFF
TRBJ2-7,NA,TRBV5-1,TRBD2,TGCGCCAGCAGCTTGGCGGCTAGCGGGGGATACGAGCAGTACTTC,CASSLAASGGYEQYF
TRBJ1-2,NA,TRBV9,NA,TGTGCCAGCAGCCCAAAGGACAGAGGGGAGTATTGTTTC,CASSPKDRGEYCF
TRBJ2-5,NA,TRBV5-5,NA,TGTGCCAGCAGCTTGGCCGGGGACGGCCAAGAGACCCAGTACTTC,CASSLAGDGQETQYF
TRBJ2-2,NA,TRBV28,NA,TGTGCCAGCAGTTCCCCGGAGGAGCTGTTTTTT,CASSSPEELFF
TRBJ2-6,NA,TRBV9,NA,TGTGCCAGCAGCGTAAATACCTTTCACTCTGGGGCCAACGTCCTGACTTTC,CASSVNTFHSGANVLTF
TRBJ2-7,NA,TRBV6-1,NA,TGTGCCAGCAGTATAGTCCGGGACACTCCCTACGAGCAGTACTTC,CASSIVRDTPYEQYF
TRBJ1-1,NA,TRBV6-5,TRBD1,TGTGCCAGCAGTGGGACAGGGCGTCTGGCTTTCTTT,CASSGTGRLAFF
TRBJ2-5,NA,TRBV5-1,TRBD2,TGCGCCAGCAGCTCGGGACTAGCGGGGAGTCCAGAGACCCAGTACTTC,CASSSGLAGSPETQYF
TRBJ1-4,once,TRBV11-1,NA,TGTGCCAGCAGCTTAGGTCCGACGGAGGATGAAAAACTGTTTTTT,CASSLGPTEDEKLFF
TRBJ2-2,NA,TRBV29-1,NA,TGCAGCGTTGTCGACAACACCGGGGAGCTGTTTTTT,CSVVDNTGELFF
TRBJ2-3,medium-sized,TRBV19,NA,TGTGCCAGCGAGGGGGATACGCAGTATTTT,CASEGDTQYF